These 10 T cell receptor beta chains share one sample of origin, sequenced in a study of OX40 agonist ivuxolimab in advanced cancers. This table comes from immunoSEQ multiplex PCR, and its TCRdb copy is limited to in-frame clones, with some not included. The sample gives about 76,000 clones, about 87% of which show up once; just over 2.5% is in the top ten. This specimen consisted of CD4+ or CD8+ T cells sorted from blood, obtained in a trial of the OX40 agonist ivuxolimab. The origin of the receptors is an adult with an advanced solid tumor such as melanoma, head and neck, liver or kidney cancer.

Remarks on this clone: The junction departs from germline at one end; a sequencing error may be responsible. This chain links TRBV18 with TRBJ1-5; D not resolved. Germline V gives CDR1 KGHSH, CDR2 LQKENI. The CDR3 has 13 residues. The CDR3 reads CASSPTLNRPQHF. In DNA, the CDR3 is TGTGCCAGCTCACCCACCCTAAATCGGCCCCAGCATTTT.

In its sample, this clone was seen a few times. The V gene is TRBV11-2, the J gene TRBJ2-7; TRBD1 is a possible D gene (6 bases). This CDR3 has 12 residues. Deletions cut 11 bases from V and 2 bases from J, with 13 bases between. Germline CDR1 and CDR2: SGHAT and FQNNGV. CDR3 in amino acids: CAGGQSPYEQYF. The CDR3 nucleotides read TGTGCCGGCGGACAGTCCCCCTACGAGCAGTACTTC.

The V and J genes are TRBV9 and TRBJ2-3; D uncertain. The CDR3 length is 14 residues. Germline V gives CDR1 SGDLS, CDR2 YYNGEE. V was pared by 0 bases and J by 1 base, with 6 bases between. The CDR3 nucleotides are TGTGCCAGCAGCGTAGGTGTAGGCACAGATACGCAGTATTTT. As protein: CASSVGVGTDTQYF.

This clone has more than one count but fewer than ten. The chain is built from TRBV7-2 and TRBJ1-6; 7 nucleotides match TRBD1. The CDR3 covers 15 residues. V was clipped by 5 bases and J by 7 bases; unmatched bases: 8. CDR1 is SGHTA and CDR2 is FQGNSA in the germline V gene. The CDR3: CASSPRQGPNSPLHF. CDR3 DNA: TGTGCCAGCAGCCCTCGACAGGGACCGAATTCACCCCTCCACTTT.

The chain combines TRBV4-3 with TRBJ2-7, with TRBD2 identical over 16 bases. CDR1 is LGHNA, CDR2 YSLEER, per germline. J was trimmed by 6 bases and V by 4 bases; bases with no gene match: 12. The CDR3 has 18 amino acids. In DNA, the CDR3 is TGCGCCAGCAGCCTTGGGACTAGCGGGGGGGCCGGTGCTCCCGAGCAGTACTTC. Residues: CASSLGTSGGAGAPEQYF.

The CDR3 DNA is TGTGCCAGCAGCGTAGGTCTGCGAGCGGGGGGCCTCACCGGGGAGCTGTTTTTT. Its protein is CASSVGLRAGGLTGELFF. This chain links TRBV9 with TRBJ2-2; 9 bases match TRBD2. The CDR3 has 18 amino acids. CDR1 is SGDLS and CDR2 is YYNGEE in the germline V gene. V lost 0 bases, J lost 4 bases, and 10 bases stayed unmatched. The whole variable domain, remainder taken from reference TRBV9 and TRBJ2-2, is DSGVTQTPKHLITATGQRVTLRCSPRSGDLSVYWYQQSLDQGLQFLIQYYNGEERAKGNILERFSAQQFPDLHSELNLSSLELGDSALYFCASSVGLRAGGLTGELFFGEGSRLTVL.

This clone was counted a single time. The rearrangement links TRBV30 to TRBJ2-1; a possible D gene is TRBD1 (6 bases). Looked up from germline, CDR1 is GTSNPN and CDR2 is SVGIG (reference sequence). This CDR3 region has 13 residues. The V end lost 5 bases, the J end lost 6 bases, and 14 bases lay between the germline ends. The CDR3 DNA reads as TGTGCCTGGGGGGTTTTAGGGGGCAATGAGCAGTTCTTC. Translation gives CAWGVLGGNEQFF.

V is TRBV14 and J is TRBJ1-4, with TRBD1 identical over 10 bases. CDR1 SGHDN and CDR2 FVKESK come from the germline V gene. The CDR3 length is 14 residues. The ends lost 4 bases at V and 7 bases at J; junction bases unmatched: 3. The chain's CDR3 is CASSPGTGAEKLFF. The CDR3 nucleotides read TGTGCCAGCAGCCCCGGGACAGGGGCTGAAAAACTGTTTTTT.

The chain combines TRBV11-2 with TRBJ1-2, with D unclear. The CDR3 is made up of 15 amino acids. V lost 4 bases, J lost 4 bases, and 16 bases lay in between. Germline CDR1 and CDR2: SGHAT and FQNNGV. CDR3: CASSSYLGNSYGYTF. CDR3 coding DNA: TGTGCCAGCAGCTCCTATCTGGGGAACTCCTATGGCTACACCTTC. Full variable domain (remainder filled in from reference TRBV11-2 and TRBJ1-2): EAGVAQSPRYKIIEKRQSVAFWCNPISGHATLYWYQQILGQGPKLLIQFQNNGVVDDSQLPKDRFSAERLKGVDSTLKIQPAKLEDSAVYLCASSSYLGNSYGYTFGSGTRLTVV.

The V gene is TRBV5-4, the J gene TRBJ1-5; D is perhaps TRBD1 (5 bases). Trimming stripped 0 bases from V and 9 bases from J, with 13 bases between. Germline V gene sequence: CDR1 SGHNT, CDR2 YYREEE (reference sequence). There are 14 residues in the CDR3. The DNA for the CDR3 is TGTGCCAGCAGCTTGGGGCAGGGTGAAGGGCCCCAGCATTTT. Its protein product is CASSLGQGEGPQHF. The whole variable domain, filled in from reference TRBV5-4 and TRBJ1-5, reads ETGVTQSPTHLIKTRGQQVTLRCSSQSGHNTVSWYQQALGQGPQFIFQYYREEENGRGNFPPRFSGLQFPNYSSELNVNALELDDSALYLCASSLGQGEGPQHFGDGTRLSIL.